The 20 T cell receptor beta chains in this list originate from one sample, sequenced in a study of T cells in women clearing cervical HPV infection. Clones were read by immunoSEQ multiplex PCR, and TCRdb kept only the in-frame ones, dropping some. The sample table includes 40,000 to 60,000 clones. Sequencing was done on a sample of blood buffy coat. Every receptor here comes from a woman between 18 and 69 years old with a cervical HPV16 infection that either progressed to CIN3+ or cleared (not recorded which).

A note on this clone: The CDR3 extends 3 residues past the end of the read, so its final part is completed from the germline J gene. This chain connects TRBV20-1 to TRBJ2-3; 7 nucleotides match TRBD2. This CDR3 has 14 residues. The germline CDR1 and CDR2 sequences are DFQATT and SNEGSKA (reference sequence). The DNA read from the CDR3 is TGCAGTGCTAGAGATCAAACTAGCGCTGGGACG. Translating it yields CSARDQTSAGT. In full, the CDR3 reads CSARDQTSAGTQYF.

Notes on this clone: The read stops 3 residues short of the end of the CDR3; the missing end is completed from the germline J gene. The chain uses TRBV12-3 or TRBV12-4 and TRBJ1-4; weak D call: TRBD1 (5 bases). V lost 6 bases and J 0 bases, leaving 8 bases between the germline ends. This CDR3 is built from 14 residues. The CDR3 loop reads CASSSGTTNEKLFF. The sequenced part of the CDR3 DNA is TGTGCCAGCAGCTCAGGGACAACTAATGAAAAA.

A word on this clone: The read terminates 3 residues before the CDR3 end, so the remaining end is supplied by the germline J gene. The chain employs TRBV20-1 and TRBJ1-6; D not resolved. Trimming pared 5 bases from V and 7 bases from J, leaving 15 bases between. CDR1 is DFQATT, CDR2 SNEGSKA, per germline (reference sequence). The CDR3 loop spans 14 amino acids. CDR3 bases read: TGCAGTGCTCCGAGCCCGGGGAGCAATTCACCC. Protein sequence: CSAPSPGSNSP. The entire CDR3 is CSAPSPGSNSPLHF.

The CDR3 DNA, read in part, is TGTGCCAGCTCACAACCCCCACAGACTAACTATGGC. Its translation is CASSQPPQTNYG. The complete CDR3 protein is CASSQPPQTNYGYTF. The chain couples TRBV18 to TRBJ1-2; D gene ambiguous. The DNA ends 3 residues before the CDR3 does, and the rest of the CDR3 is filled in from the germline J gene. Germline CDR1 reads KGHSH; CDR2 reads LQKENI. This CDR3 contains 15 residues. Trimming left V 4 bases short and J 0 bases short, with 12 bases between.

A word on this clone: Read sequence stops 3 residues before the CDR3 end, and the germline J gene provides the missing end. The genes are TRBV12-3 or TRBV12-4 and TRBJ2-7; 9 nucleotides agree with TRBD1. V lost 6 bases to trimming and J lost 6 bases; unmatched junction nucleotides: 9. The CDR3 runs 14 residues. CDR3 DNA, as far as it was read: TGTGCCAGCAGCCCCGGACAGGGGATGGGCGAG. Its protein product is CASSPGQGMGE. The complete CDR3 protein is CASSPGQGMGEQYF.

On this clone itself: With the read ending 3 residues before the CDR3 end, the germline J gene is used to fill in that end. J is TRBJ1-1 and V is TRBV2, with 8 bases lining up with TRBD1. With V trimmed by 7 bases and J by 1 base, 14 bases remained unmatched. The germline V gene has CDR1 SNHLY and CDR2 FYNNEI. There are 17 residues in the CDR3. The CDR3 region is CASTLRRTGIGNTEAFF. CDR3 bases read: TGTGCCAGCACCCTCCGCAGGACAGGGATCGGGAACACTGAA. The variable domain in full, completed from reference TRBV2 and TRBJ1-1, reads EPEVTQTPSHQVTQMGQEVILRCVPISNHLYFYWYRQILGQKVEFLVSFYNNEISEKSEIFDDQFSVERPDGSNFTLKIRSTKLEDSAMYFCASTLRRTGIGNTEAFFGQGTRLTVV.

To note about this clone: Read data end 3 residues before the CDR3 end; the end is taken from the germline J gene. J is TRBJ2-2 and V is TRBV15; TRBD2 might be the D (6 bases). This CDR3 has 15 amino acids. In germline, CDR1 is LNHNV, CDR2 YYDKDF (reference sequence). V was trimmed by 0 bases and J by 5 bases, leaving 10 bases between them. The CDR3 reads CATSRELAGTGELFF. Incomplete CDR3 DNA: TGTGCCACCAGCAGAGAACTAGCCGGGACCGGGGAG.

CDR3 loop: CASRGGYTGELFF. The sequenced CDR3 bases are TGTGCCAGCAGGGGGGGTTACACCGGGGAG. The rearrangement links TRBV2 to TRBJ2-2; D possibly corresponds to TRBD2 (6 bases). The CDR3 is cut off 3 residues early in the read; its end comes from the germline J gene. The CDR3 loop spans 13 amino acids. Trimming cost V 6 bases and J 3 bases, with 8 bases left between them. Germline CDR1 reads SNHLY; CDR2 reads FYNNEI. The whole variable domain, remainder taken from reference TRBV2 and TRBJ2-2, is EPEVTQTPSHQVTQMGQEVILRCVPISNHLYFYWYRQILGQKVEFLVSFYNNEISEKSEIFDDQFSVERPDGSNFTLKIRSTKLEDSAMYFCASRGGYTGELFFGEGSRLTVL.

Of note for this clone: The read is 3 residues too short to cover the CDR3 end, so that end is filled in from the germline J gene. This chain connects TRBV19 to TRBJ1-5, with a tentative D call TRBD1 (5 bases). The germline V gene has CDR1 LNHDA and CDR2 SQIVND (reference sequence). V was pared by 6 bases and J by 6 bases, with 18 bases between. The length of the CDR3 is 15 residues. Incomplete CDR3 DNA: TGTGCCAGTAGCTCGCAGGACATAGGGGCTCAGCCC. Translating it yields CASSSQDIGAQP. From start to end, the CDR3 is CASSSQDIGAQPQHF.

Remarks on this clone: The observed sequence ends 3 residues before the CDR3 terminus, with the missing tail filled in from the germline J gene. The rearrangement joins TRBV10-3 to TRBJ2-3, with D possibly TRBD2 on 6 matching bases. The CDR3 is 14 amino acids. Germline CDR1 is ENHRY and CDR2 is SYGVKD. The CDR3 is CAISVGGDQETQYF. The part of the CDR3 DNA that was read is TGTGCCATCAGTGTGGGGGGAGATCAAGAGACG.

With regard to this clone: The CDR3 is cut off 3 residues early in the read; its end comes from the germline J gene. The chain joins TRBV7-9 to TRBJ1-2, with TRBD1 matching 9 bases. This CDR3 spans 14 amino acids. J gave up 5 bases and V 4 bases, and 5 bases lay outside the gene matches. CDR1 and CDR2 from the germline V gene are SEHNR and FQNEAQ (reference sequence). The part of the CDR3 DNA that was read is TGTGCCAGCAGCTGGGACAGGGAACATTATGGC. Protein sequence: CASSWDREHYG. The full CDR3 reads CASSWDREHYGYTF.

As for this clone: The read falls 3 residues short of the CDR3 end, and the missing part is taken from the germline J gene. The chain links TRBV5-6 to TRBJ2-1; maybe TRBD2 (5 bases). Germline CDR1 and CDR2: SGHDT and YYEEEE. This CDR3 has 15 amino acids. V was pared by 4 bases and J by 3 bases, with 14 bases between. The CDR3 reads CASSLVGVLYNEQFF. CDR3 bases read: TGTGCCAGCAGCCTTGTCGGGGTCCTCTACAATGAG.

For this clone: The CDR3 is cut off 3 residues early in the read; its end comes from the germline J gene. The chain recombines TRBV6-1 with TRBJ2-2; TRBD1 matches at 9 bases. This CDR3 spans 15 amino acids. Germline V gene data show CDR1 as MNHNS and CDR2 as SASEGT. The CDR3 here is CASSDPGQGYYTLFF. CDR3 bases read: TGTGCCAGCAGTGACCCCGGACAGGGGTATTATACG.

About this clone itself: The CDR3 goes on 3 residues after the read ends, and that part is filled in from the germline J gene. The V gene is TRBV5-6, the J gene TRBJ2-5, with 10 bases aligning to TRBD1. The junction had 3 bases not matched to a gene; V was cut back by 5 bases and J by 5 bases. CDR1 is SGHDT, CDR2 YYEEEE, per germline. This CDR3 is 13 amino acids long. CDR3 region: CASRSDRGETQYF. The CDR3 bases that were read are TGTGCCAGCAGATCGGACAGGGGGGAGACC.

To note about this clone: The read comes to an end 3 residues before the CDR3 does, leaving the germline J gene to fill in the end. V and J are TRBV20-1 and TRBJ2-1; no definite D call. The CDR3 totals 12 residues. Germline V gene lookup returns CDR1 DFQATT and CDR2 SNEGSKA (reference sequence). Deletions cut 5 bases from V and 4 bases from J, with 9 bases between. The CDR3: CSALDLYNEQFF. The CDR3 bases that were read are TGCAGTGCTCTAGACTTGTACAATGAG.

CDR3 DNA (partial): TGTGCCAGCAAGGGCAGTCTTGTTGGAAAA. This sequence encodes CASKGSLVGK. In full, the CDR3 is CASKGSLVGKLFF. The chain employs TRBV2 and TRBJ1-4; no clear D. The read finishes 3 residues shy of the CDR3 end, and the germline J gene is used to complete it. Per germline, CDR1 SNHLY and CDR2 FYNNEI. The CDR3 covers 13 residues. Trimming left V 7 bases short and J 10 bases short, with 16 bases between.

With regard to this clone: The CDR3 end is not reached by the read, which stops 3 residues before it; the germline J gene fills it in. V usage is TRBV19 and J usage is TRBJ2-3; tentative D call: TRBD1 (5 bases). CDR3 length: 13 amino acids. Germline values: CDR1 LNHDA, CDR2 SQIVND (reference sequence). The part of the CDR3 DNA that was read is TGTGCCAGTAGTCCTGCAGGGAATCAGCCG. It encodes CASSPAGNQP. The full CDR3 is CASSPAGNQPQYF.

CDR3 bases read: TGTGCCACCAGCGGGGATCAGGACAATGAG. Translated, it gives CATSGDQDNE. The entire CDR3 reads CATSGDQDNEQFF. The chain uses TRBV24-1 and TRBJ2-1; tentative D call: TRBD2 (5 bases). The read finishes 3 residues shy of the CDR3 end, and the germline J gene is used to complete it. V lost 7 bases and J lost 5, with 11 bases in between. Germline V gene sequence: CDR1 KGHDR, CDR2 SFDVKD. The length of the CDR3 is 13 residues.

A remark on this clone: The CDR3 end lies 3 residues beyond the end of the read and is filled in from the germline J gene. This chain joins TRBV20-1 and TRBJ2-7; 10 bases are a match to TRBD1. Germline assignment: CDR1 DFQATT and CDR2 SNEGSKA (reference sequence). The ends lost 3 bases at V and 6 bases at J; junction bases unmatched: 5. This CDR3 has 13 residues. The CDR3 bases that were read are TGCAGTGCTAGCGCCGGGACAGGGGCCGAG. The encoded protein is CSASAGTGAE. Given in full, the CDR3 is CSASAGTGAEQYF.

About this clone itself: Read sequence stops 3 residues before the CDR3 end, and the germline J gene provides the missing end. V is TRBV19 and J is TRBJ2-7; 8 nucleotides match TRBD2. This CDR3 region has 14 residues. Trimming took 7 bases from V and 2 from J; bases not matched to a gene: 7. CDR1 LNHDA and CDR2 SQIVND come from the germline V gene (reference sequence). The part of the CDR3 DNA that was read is TGTGCCAGTACCTGGGCTAGCGGGCCCTACGAG. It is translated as CASTWASGPYE. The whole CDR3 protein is CASTWASGPYEQYF.